This T cell receptor (beta chain) was documented in a study of T cells in Graves' hyperthyroidism and ophthalmopathy. Amplification of TCR beta CDR3 regions used RNA as the template. HTBI primers were employed in a first-round RT-PCR of the TCR CDR3. MiXCR was run by TCRdb on the multiplex PCR reads, yielding one entry per CDR3 protein. The sample records 490,000 or so distinct CDR3 sequences, just under 20% being singletons. Ten or more counts support this clonotype. The PBMCs studied were ones that came from roughly 9.4 ml fresh peripheral blood. This CDR3 comprises 12 residues. Trimming removed 3 bases at V and 4 bases at J, with 8 bases between. Per the germline V gene, CDR1 is DFQATT and CDR2 is SNEGSKA (reference sequence).

Sequencing was performed on blood. The TCR comes from a man in his forties or fifties with Graves' ophthalmopathy. V usage is TRBV20-1 and J usage is TRBJ2-3; no definite D call. CDR3 sequence (DNA): TGCAGTGCTAGTGTTAGGGCAGATACGCAGTATTTT. Amino acids: CSASVRADTQYF.